This is a list of T cell receptor beta chains from one sample in a study of T cells in Graves' hyperthyroidism and ophthalmopathy. TCRdb ran MiXCR on the multiplex PCR reads and lists one entry per CDR3 protein. The sample shows around 300,000 distinct CDR3 sequences, under 30% of them seen only once. Input material: blood. Every receptor here comes from a man between 40 and 49 years old with Graves' hyperthyroidism that later progressed to Graves' ophthalmopathy. Both conserved end residues are part of each CDR3. Each record gives: clone size, D gene, V gene, J gene, CDR3 protein, CDR3 DNA. The D gene is left open where the match is weak. Not every row has a clone size; where given, it reads once, few, many or a size class.

-	-	TRBV5-1	TRBJ1-1	CASSPAPPVNTEAFF	TGCGCCAGCAGCCCAGCGCCGCCCGTGAACACTGAAGCTTTCTTT
many	-	TRBV5-4	TRBJ1-1	CASSLSEGWNTEAFF	TGTGCCAGCAGCTTGTCCGAGGGTTGGAACACTGAAGCTTTCTTT
many	-	TRBV11-1	TRBJ2-7	CASSLGEYEQYF	TGTGCCAGCAGCTTAGGAGAGTACGAGCAGTACTTC
-	-	TRBV6-1	TRBJ1-5	CASSLRIFSEPQHF	TGTGCCAGCAGTCTCCGTATATTCAGCGAGCCCCAGCATTTT
-	TRBD1	TRBV20-1	TRBJ2-7	CSARRTGGEQYF	TGCAGTGCTAGAAGGACAGGGGGCGAGCAGTACTTC
-	-	TRBV12-3/TRBV12-4	TRBJ1-2	CASSWTVIYGYTF	TGTGCCAGCAGCTGGACAGTGATATATGGCTACACCTTC
many	TRBD1	TRBV30	TRBJ1-1	CAWINGQGSTLDTEAFF	TGTGCCTGGATAAACGGACAGGGGAGTACGTTGGACACTGAAGCTTTCTTT
-	TRBD1	TRBV25-1	TRBJ2-5	CASRGQEEETQYF	TGTGCCAGCAGAGGACAGGAAGAAGAGACCCAGTACTTC
many	TRBD2	TRBV6-1	TRBJ2-7	CASSGPTSGYEQYF	TGTGCCAGCAGTGGACCGACTAGCGGGTACGAGCAGTACTTC
once	TRBD1	TRBV6-1	TRBJ1-5	CASRGPQGQGRQPQHF	TGTGCCAGCAGAGGGCCCCAGGGACAGGGACGGCAGCCCCAGCATTTT
-	-	TRBV4-1	TRBJ2-7	CASSQEEGQFYEQYF	TGCGCCAGCAGCCAAGAGGAGGGACAGTTCTACGAGCAGTACTTC
many	TRBD2	TRBV20-1	TRBJ2-5	CSAPTTGGSQETQYF	TGCAGTGCTCCTACAACGGGAGGGAGTCAAGAGACCCAGTACTTC
many	-	TRBV3-1	TRBJ2-7	CASSPRRGRLYEQYF	TGTGCCAGCAGCCCCCGACGGGGGCGCTTATACGAGCAGTACTTC
many	-	TRBV14	TRBJ2-2	CASSARLEVGELFF	TGTGCCAGCAGCGCACGACTAGAAGTCGGGGAGCTGTTTTTT
many	TRBD2	TRBV7-3	TRBJ2-2	CASSLTLLAGITGELFF	TGTGCCAGCAGCTTAACTTTGTTAGCGGGAATCACCGGGGAGCTGTTTTTT
many	-	TRBV6-5	TRBJ1-2	CASSFDSLNYGYTF	TGTGCCAGCAGTTTCGATAGTCTAAATTATGGCTACACCTTC
many	-	TRBV10-3	TRBJ2-5	CATGETQETQYF	TGTGCCACAGGGGAAACACAAGAGACCCAGTACTTC